The 7 T cell receptor beta chains listed next were all sequenced from one sample in a study of blood T cell repertoires in COVID-19. Profiling relied on immunoSEQ multiplex PCR, and the TCRdb table lists in-frame clones only, not all of them. The sample carries approximately 140,000 clones, under 85% recorded once. The sequencing sample was made of peripheral blood. These receptors came from a man aged 40-49 years with active or convalescent COVID-19.

This clone was observed a handful of times. The CDR3 DNA reads TGCGCCAGCAGTGACCGGGCTAGCGGGTACAATGAGCAGTTCTTC. It encodes CASSDRASGYNEQFF. The chain couples TRBV10-2 to TRBJ2-1; 8 positions agree with TRBD2. The junction had 5 bases not matched to a gene; V was cut back by 3 bases and J by 4 bases. CDR1 is WSHSY and CDR2 is SAAADI in the germline V gene. CDR3 length: 15 residues.

The CDR3 coding sequence is TGTGCCGGTGGGGGTGGGACAGTCAATCAGCCCCAGCATTTT. Residues: CAGGGGTVNQPQHF. This chain joins TRBV19 and TRBJ1-5; TRBD1 aligns across 7 bases. The V and J ends lost 11 bases and 3 bases, in that order; junction bases with no gene match: 10. The CDR3 has 14 residues. The germline V gene encodes CDR1 LNHDA and CDR2 SQIVND (reference sequence).

This chain links TRBV3-1 (or the pseudogene TRBV3-2) with TRBJ2-5, with 7 bases that match TRBD1. Per the germline V gene, CDR1 is LGHDT and CDR2 is YNNKEL (reference sequence). This CDR3 is built from 15 residues. The V segment lost 2 bases and the J segment 4 bases; nucleotides outside the gene matches: 7. Here the CDR3 DNA reads TGTGCCAGCAGCCAACCGGGACAGCCGCCAGAGACCCAGTACTTC. This sequence encodes CASSQPGQPPETQYF.

The chain combines TRBV19 with TRBJ1-1; 8 bases are shared with TRBD1. The V gene end was trimmed by 6 bases and the J gene end by 1 base; junction bases not matched to a gene: 4. CDR1 and CDR2 (germline): LNHDA, SQIVND (reference sequence). This CDR3 comprises 14 residues. This CDR3 is CASSHRGANTEAFF. The CDR3 DNA is TGTGCCAGTAGCCACAGGGGGGCGAACACTGAAGCTTTCTTT.

The V gene is TRBV6-5, the J gene TRBJ2-7; no clear D. Germline lookup yields CDR1 MNHEY and CDR2 SVGAGI. V was clipped by 6 bases and J by 6 bases, with 12 bases between them. The CDR3 runs to 12 residues. The CDR3 nucleotides are TGTGCCAGCAGACAGATCGAGAGCGAGCAGTACTTC. Its translation is CASRQIESEQYF.

The genes are TRBV19 and TRBJ1-6; D is perhaps TRBD1 (6 bases). Germline V gene sequence: CDR1 LNHDA, CDR2 SQIVND (reference sequence). Trimming pared 9 bases from V and 8 bases from J, leaving 14 bases between. The CDR3 is 13 residues long. The CDR3 reads CASHAGVDSPLHF. For the CDR3, the DNA is TGTGCCAGCCATGCAGGGGTGGATTCACCCCTCCACTTT.

This clone has a handful of counts. The gene calls are TRBV5-1 and TRBJ1-5; TRBD1 aligns across 8 bases. This CDR3 region has 19 residues. After removal of 0 bases from V and 0 bases from J, the junction contained 11 bases not matched to a gene. Looked up from germline, CDR1 is SGHRS and CDR2 is YFSETQ. In nucleotides, the CDR3 is TGCGCCAGCAGCTTGGGGCAGGGGGCCCTAACCTATAGCAATCAGCCCCAGCATTTT. It yields the protein CASSLGQGALTYSNQPQHF.